The clone carrying this T cell receptor beta chain came up a few times. Its target is not known. The sample comes from a study of cytomegalovirus exposure and HLA in healthy donors. Study results and caveats: Most TCR beta V segments were productive about 87% or about 30% of the time in an earlier analysis. Some TCR beta chains (more than 150 of them) were listed as cytomegalovirus-associated.

The CDR3 length is 16 residues. With 60 Vbeta and 13 Jbeta primers, the PCR was carried out. Using immunoSEQ multiplex PCR, the repertoire was profiled, and TCRdb retains in-frame clones only, with some absent. The table includes roughly 150,000 clones, roughly four fifths detected once. The genes are TRBV21-1 and TRBJ2-5; the tabulated D call, TRBD2, remains unverified against the DNA. TRBV21-1 is termed a pseudogene. This sequence originates from a man between 35 and 55 years old in good health and CMV-seronegative. The sequenced sample consisted of PBMCs. The CDR3 here is CASSKGEGGRQETQYF. The CDR3 DNA sequence: TGTGCCAGCAGCAAAGGCGAAGGAGGAAGGCAAGAGACCCAGTACTTC.